The 14 T cell receptor beta chains below come from one sample, sequenced in a study of CD8+CD57+ T cells in acquired aplastic anemia. Patients chosen for sequencing had CD8+CD57+ cells that had expanded, as shown by flow cytometry. The template for TCR beta VDJ and CDR3 sequence profiling was genomic DNA. MiXCR was run by TCRdb on the reads, yielding one entry per CDR3 protein. Of 400,000 to 600,000 distinct CDR3 sequences in the sample, around a third were seen once. Material for sequencing was sorted CD4+, CD8+, or CD8+CD57+ T cells (not recorded which) from PBMCs. Receptors were obtained from a human donor with aplastic anemia.

The chain couples TRBV15 to TRBJ1-6, with D hard to call. Germline-derived CDR1 and CDR2 are LNHNV and YYDKDF (reference sequence). The CDR3 totals 12 residues. The ends were cut back, 0 bases at V and 12 bases at J, with 6 bases in the middle. The CDR3 DNA reads as TGTGCCACCAGCAGAGATTGGGAACCCCTCCACTTT. Amino acids: CATSRDWEPLHF.

The chain couples TRBV20-1 to TRBJ2-1, with 7 positions matching TRBD2. The CDR3 totals 15 residues. The V segment lost 6 bases and the J segment 0 bases; nucleotides outside the gene matches: 8. The germline V gene has CDR1 DFQATT and CDR2 SNEGSKA (reference sequence). The CDR3 nucleotides read TGCAGTGCAACTAGCGCTCGGGGCTCCTACAATGAGCAGTTCTTC. Its translation is CSATSARGSYNEQFF.

The rearrangement uses TRBV2 and TRBJ2-1; 13 bases map to TRBD2. The germline V gene encodes CDR1 SNHLY and CDR2 FYNNEI. CDR3 size: 18 residues. J gave up 0 bases and V 2 bases, and 4 bases lay outside the gene matches. This CDR3 is CASSESRTSGSSYNEQFF. The CDR3 DNA reads as TGTGCCAGCAGTGAATCAAGGACTAGCGGGAGCTCCTACAATGAGCAGTTCTTC.

The chain uses TRBV12-3 or TRBV12-4 and TRBJ2-2, with 7 bases identical to TRBD1. Trimming took 6 bases from V and 1 from J; bases not matched to a gene: 5. CDR3 length: 15 residues. The CDR3 nucleotides are TGTGCCAGCAGATCCCGGACAGGGAACACCGGGGAGCTGTTTTTT. Protein product: CASRSRTGNTGELFF.

The chain combines TRBV2 with TRBJ2-5; 14 bases line up with TRBD2. J gave up 4 bases and V 5 bases, and 3 bases lay outside the gene matches. The CDR3 totals 15 residues. CDR1 is SNHLY and CDR2 is FYNNEI in the germline V gene. The CDR3 loop reads CASSPTSGRAETQYF. The CDR3 region has the DNA TGTGCCAGCAGTCCGACTAGCGGGAGGGCAGAGACCCAGTACTTC.

This clonotype was detected ten times or more. The chain recombines TRBV11-1 with TRBJ2-3, with D possibly matching TRBD2 (5 bases). The CDR3 consists of 16 residues. Trimming stripped 2 bases from V and 2 bases from J, with 14 bases between. Germline V gene lookup returns CDR1 SGHAT and CDR2 FQDESV (reference sequence). CDR3 sequence reads: CASSLLATTPTDTQYF. CDR3 nucleotide sequence: TGTGCCAGCAGCTTACTAGCCACCACCCCCACAGATACGCAGTATTTT.

This clonotype appeared a few times. V is TRBV6-1 and J is TRBJ2-3, with TRBD2 matching over 10 bases. The germline V gene encodes CDR1 MNHNS and CDR2 SASEGT. Trimming cost V 6 bases and J 4 bases; bases outside gene matches: 10. CDR3 length equals 16 residues. CDR3 protein: CASRTTSGRAPDTQYF. CDR3 sequence (DNA): TGTGCCAGCAGAACTACCAGCGGGAGGGCCCCAGATACGCAGTATTTT.

This clonotype was seen only a few times. The chain links TRBV5-1 to TRBJ2-7; TRBD2 matches at 10 bases. The CDR3 totals 18 residues. V lost 7 bases, J lost 6 bases, and 22 bases stayed unmatched. CDR1 and CDR2 from the germline V gene are SGHRS and YFSETQ. The CDR3 sequence: CASARDSTTSGALGEQYF. CDR3 coding DNA: TGCGCCAGCGCACGGGACAGCACCACTAGCGGGGCACTCGGCGAGCAGTACTTC.

This clonotype showed up just a few times. The rearrangement uses TRBV11-2 and TRBJ2-7, with D tentatively TRBD2 (7 bases). CDR3 length: 16 amino acids. Germline values: CDR1 SGHAT, CDR2 FQNNGV. The V and J ends lost 4 bases and 6 bases respectively, with 22 bases between them. CDR3 in amino acids: CASSSGLGGGRLEQYF. The DNA of the CDR3 is TGTGCCAGCAGCTCGGGCCTTGGGGGGGGCCGACTCGAGCAGTACTTC.

V gene TRBV25-1 combines with J gene TRBJ2-1; no reliable D call. The V end lost 6 bases, the J end lost 8 bases, and 20 bases lay between the germline ends. Looked up from germline, CDR1 is MGHDK and CDR2 is SYGVNS. This CDR3 region has 15 residues. The CDR3 is CASSLVGDRRYEQFF. CDR3 sequence (DNA): TGTGCCAGCAGCCTCGTTGGGGATAGGCGTTATGAGCAGTTCTTC.

This clonotype was seen repeatedly, ten times or more. V is TRBV2 and J is TRBJ1-5; 10 positions agree with TRBD1. J lost 6 bases, V lost 6 bases, and 5 bases had no gene match. CDR1 and CDR2 (germline): SNHLY, FYNNEI. The CDR3 has 14 residues. The CDR3 bases are TGTGCCAGCAGGACAGGGGGCCGGAGTCAGCCCCAGCATTTT. Protein product: CASRTGGRSQPQHF.

V usage is TRBV19 and J usage is TRBJ2-2; 8 nucleotides align to TRBD1. The CDR3 consists of 14 residues. Germline V gene sequence: CDR1 LNHDA, CDR2 SQIVND (reference sequence). V shed 3 bases and J 4 bases; nucleotides not matched to a gene: 1. DNA of the CDR3: TGTGCCAGTAGTATGGGGACAGGCACCGGGGAGCTGTTTTTT. Its translation is CASSMGTGTGELFF.

At least ten counts were recorded for this clonotype. The chain joins TRBV29-1 to TRBJ1-1; possible D gene TRBD1, 6 bases. Germline CDR1 and CDR2: SQVTM and ANQGSEA. The CDR3 is 12 amino acids. The V end was cut by 7 bases, the J end by 0 bases, with 9 bases between. This chain's CDR3 is CSGQEMNTEAFF. DNA for the CDR3: TGCAGCGGACAGGAAATGAACACTGAAGCTTTCTTT.

V is TRBV5-6 and J is TRBJ1-1; 10 positions agree with TRBD1. CDR1 is SGHDT, CDR2 YYEEEE, per germline. Trimming removed 6 bases from V and 5 bases from J; junction bases left unmatched: 7. CDR3 length: 14 residues. In DNA, the CDR3 is TGTGCCAGCAACTTACGACAGGGGGCAACTGAAGCTTTCTTT. Encoded protein: CASNLRQGATEAFF.